The sequence of this T cell receptor beta chain was determined in a study of graft-versus-host responses after intestinal transplantation. Comment on this clone: Its antigen is not known.

CDR3 size: 12 residues. The germline V gene has CDR1 SGHAT and CDR2 FQDESV (reference sequence). The V gene end was trimmed by 6 bases and the J gene end by 8 bases; junction bases not matched to a gene: 6. Here immunoSEQ multiplex PCR was the method, and the copy in TCRdb shows in-frame clones only, minus some. Here the sample spans approximately 130,000 clones, approximately 90% being singletons. Study-wide results and limits: The study associated peak circulating GvH clone levels with early post-transplant HvG declines. Investigators detected GvH clones in recipient marrow, with some emerging earlier in ileum or blood.

The source material was unstimulated CD4+ T cells sorted from spleen or lymph node cells, sampled before intestinal transplant. The TCR originated in a human donor who received an intestinal transplant. The chain carries TRBV11-1 and TRBJ2-7; 8 bases map to TRBD1. For the CDR3, the DNA is TGTGCCAGCAGTCCGGACAGGGACCAGCAGTACTTC. This gives the protein CASSPDRDQQYF.